This is a list of T cell receptor beta chains from one sample in a study of blood T cell repertoires in COVID-19. Profiled with immunoSEQ multiplex PCR; TCRdb holds only in-frame clones, not every one. The sample shows about 240,000 clones, about 80% of them seen only once. Sequenced input: peripheral blood. These receptors all stem from a woman older than 75 with acute or convalescent COVID-19. CDR3s include the opening cysteine and the closing phenylalanine or tryptophan. The order of the fields is V gene, CDR3 length, clone size, D gene, J gene, CDR3 DNA, CDR3 protein. A D gene is named only where the DNA matches it firmly. For some rows the clone size is stated as once, few or many, or as a class when expanded; others skip it.

v_gene: TRBV11-2; len: 13; abundance: .; d_gene: .; j_gene: TRBJ2-7; CDR3nt: TGTGCCAGCAGCTTAGAGTGGCGGGGCGAGCAGTACTTC; CDR3aa: CASSLEWRGEQYF
v_gene: TRBV28; len: 12; abundance: .; d_gene: TRBD1; j_gene: TRBJ1-2; CDR3nt: TGTGCCAGCGAGGGGGCTTACTATGGCTACACCTTC; CDR3aa: CASEGAYYGYTF
v_gene: TRBV7-2; len: 13; abundance: .; d_gene: .; j_gene: TRBJ2-1; CDR3nt: TGTGCCAGCAGCTCCGCCGGGAGCAATGAGCAGTTCTTC; CDR3aa: CASSSAGSNEQFF
v_gene: TRBV19; len: 14; abundance: .; d_gene: TRBD1; j_gene: TRBJ2-7; CDR3nt: TGTGCCAGTAGTATTTTGGGACAGAGCTACGAGCAGTACTTC; CDR3aa: CASSILGQSYEQYF
v_gene: TRBV9; len: 16; abundance: .; d_gene: TRBD2; j_gene: TRBJ2-3; CDR3nt: TGTGCCAGCAGCCGGACTAGCGGACGGGGCACAGATACGCAGTATTTT; CDR3aa: CASSRTSGRGTDTQYF
v_gene: TRBV13; len: 14; abundance: .; d_gene: TRBD1; j_gene: TRBJ1-4; CDR3nt: TGTGCCAGCAGCTCCAGGGGGCGCTTTGAAAAACTGTTTTTT; CDR3aa: CASSSRGRFEKLFF
v_gene: TRBV6-5; len: 13; abundance: .; d_gene: TRBD1; j_gene: TRBJ2-7; CDR3nt: TGTGCCAGCTCCAGGGGACAGTCCTACGAGCAGTACTTC; CDR3aa: CASSRGQSYEQYF
v_gene: TRBV2; len: 14; abundance: .; d_gene: .; j_gene: TRBJ1-5; CDR3nt: TGTGCCAGCAGTGAAGGGCAGGCCAATCAGCCCCAGCATTTT; CDR3aa: CASSEGQANQPQHF
v_gene: TRBV5-1; len: 14; abundance: medium-sized; d_gene: TRBD1; j_gene: TRBJ1-6; CDR3nt: TGCGCCAGCAGCTTGGGACAGGGGGATTCACCCCTCCACTTT; CDR3aa: CASSLGQGDSPLHF
v_gene: TRBV5-1; len: 15; abundance: .; d_gene: .; j_gene: TRBJ2-7; CDR3nt: TGCGCCAGCAGCTTTCTCGGGGGAGGTTCCTACGAGCAGTACTTC; CDR3aa: CASSFLGGGSYEQYF
v_gene: TRBV9; len: 15; abundance: .; d_gene: .; j_gene: TRBJ1-2; CDR3nt: TGTGCCAGCAGCATGGACAGCTTTCTCGACTATGGCTACACCTTC; CDR3aa: CASSMDSFLDYGYTF
v_gene: TRBV18; len: 14; abundance: .; d_gene: .; j_gene: TRBJ2-7; CDR3nt: TGTGCCAGCTCACCGGAGAGTAAATCCTACGAGCAGTACTTC; CDR3aa: CASSPESKSYEQYF
v_gene: TRBV2; len: 13; abundance: once; d_gene: .; j_gene: TRBJ2-1; CDR3nt: TGTGCCAGCAGTACAGGATACTACAATGAGCAGTTCTTC; CDR3aa: CASSTGYYNEQFF
v_gene: TRBV18; len: 16; abundance: .; d_gene: TRBD2; j_gene: TRBJ2-2; CDR3nt: TGTGCCAGCCCTTCAAGCGGGGGCCGGAACACCGGGGAGCTGTTTTTT; CDR3aa: CASPSSGGRNTGELFF
v_gene: TRBV18; len: 13; abundance: .; d_gene: .; j_gene: TRBJ1-2; CDR3nt: TGTGCCAGCTCACCAGCGACAGACTATGGCTACACCTTC; CDR3aa: CASSPATDYGYTF
v_gene: TRBV3-1/TRBV3-2; len: 17; abundance: .; d_gene: TRBD2; j_gene: TRBJ2-2; CDR3nt: TGTGCCAGCAGCCAAGATCCCTTAAGCGGGGGCACCGGGGAGCTGTTTTTT; CDR3aa: CASSQDPLSGGTGELFF
v_gene: TRBV5-1; len: 14; abundance: .; d_gene: TRBD1; j_gene: TRBJ1-1; CDR3nt: TGCGCCAGCAGCTTGTCAGGGGGCATGACTGAAGCTTTCTTT; CDR3aa: CASSLSGGMTEAFF
v_gene: TRBV2; len: 13; abundance: .; d_gene: .; j_gene: TRBJ2-7; CDR3nt: TGTGCCAGCAGTCCCGCGTCACCCTACGAGCAGTACTTC; CDR3aa: CASSPASPYEQYF
v_gene: TRBV20-1; len: 14; abundance: .; d_gene: TRBD1; j_gene: TRBJ1-6; CDR3nt: TGCAGTGCTAGTGAGGGGACAGCGCATTCACCCCTCCACTTT; CDR3aa: CSASEGTAHSPLHF
v_gene: TRBV7-9; len: 15; abundance: .; d_gene: TRBD1; j_gene: TRBJ2-1; CDR3nt: TGTGCCAGCAGCTTCTCGACAGGGGAGTACAATGAGCAGTTCTTC; CDR3aa: CASSFSTGEYNEQFF
v_gene: TRBV18; len: 15; abundance: .; d_gene: TRBD1; j_gene: TRBJ1-1; CDR3nt: TGTGCCAGCTCACAAGGACAGGGGGCGAACACTGAAGCTTTCTTT; CDR3aa: CASSQGQGANTEAFF
v_gene: TRBV10-3; len: 13; abundance: once; d_gene: .; j_gene: TRBJ2-5; CDR3nt: TGTGCCATCAGTCCCACAGGCCTGGAGACCCAGTACTTC; CDR3aa: CAISPTGLETQYF
v_gene: TRBV29-1; len: 15; abundance: .; d_gene: .; j_gene: TRBJ2-4; CDR3nt: TGCAGCGTTGAGGGGACTGGGAGGGCCAAAAACATTCAGTACTTC; CDR3aa: CSVEGTGRAKNIQYF
v_gene: TRBV5-1; len: 11; abundance: few; d_gene: .; j_gene: TRBJ2-7; CDR3nt: TGCGCCAGCAGCAACAGCTACGAGCAGTACTTC; CDR3aa: CASSNSYEQYF
v_gene: TRBV5-1; len: 15; abundance: .; d_gene: .; j_gene: TRBJ1-6; CDR3nt: TGCGCCAGCAGCTTGGATCCAGGGGAGGGTTCACCCCTCCACTTT; CDR3aa: CASSLDPGEGSPLHF
v_gene: TRBV5-1; len: 17; abundance: few; d_gene: TRBD1; j_gene: TRBJ1-3; CDR3nt: TGCGCCAGCAGCCAGGGACAGGGGGCTCTTGCTGGAAACACCATATATTTT; CDR3aa: CASSQGQGALAGNTIYF
v_gene: TRBV18; len: 16; abundance: once; d_gene: .; j_gene: TRBJ1-6; CDR3nt: TGTGCCAGCTCACGGCAGGGCTCCTCACCCAATTCACCCCTCCACTTT; CDR3aa: CASSRQGSSPNSPLHF
v_gene: TRBV27; len: 17; abundance: .; d_gene: .; j_gene: TRBJ1-1; CDR3nt: TGTGCCAGCAGTCCAACCGGCAGTTCCGGGTTAGGGGCTGAAGCTTTCTTT; CDR3aa: CASSPTGSSGLGAEAFF
v_gene: TRBV2; len: 13; abundance: few; d_gene: .; j_gene: TRBJ2-1; CDR3nt: TGTGCCAGCAGAAGCTCACCCGTGAATGAGCAGTTCTTC; CDR3aa: CASRSSPVNEQFF
v_gene: TRBV6-6; len: 17; abundance: .; d_gene: TRBD2; j_gene: TRBJ2-3; CDR3nt: TGTGCCAGCAGTCCAACCGGGACTAGCTCCAGCACAGATACGCAGTATTTT; CDR3aa: CASSPTGTSSSTDTQYF
v_gene: TRBV25-1; len: 12; abundance: few; d_gene: .; j_gene: TRBJ1-1; CDR3nt: TGTGCCAGCAGTGATTGGGGCAGTGGAGCTTTCTTT; CDR3aa: CASSDWGSGAFF
v_gene: TRBV19; len: 14; abundance: .; d_gene: .; j_gene: TRBJ1-3; CDR3nt: TGTGCCAGTCGCCAACAGGGACCTGGAAACACCATATATTTT; CDR3aa: CASRQQGPGNTIYF
v_gene: TRBV7-2; len: 15; abundance: .; d_gene: .; j_gene: TRBJ2-5; CDR3nt: TGTGCCAGCAGCTTAGCCTTCCTGTACCAAGAGACCCAGTACTTC; CDR3aa: CASSLAFLYQETQYF
v_gene: TRBV19; len: 14; abundance: .; d_gene: .; j_gene: TRBJ2-2; CDR3nt: TGTGCCAGTAGTATGCCGACAGTGCCCGGGGAGCTGTTTTTT; CDR3aa: CASSMPTVPGELFF
v_gene: TRBV5-3; len: 13; abundance: .; d_gene: .; j_gene: TRBJ2-7; CDR3nt: TGTGCCAGAAGCTCGGGACACTCTACGCAGCAGTACTTC; CDR3aa: CARSSGHSTQQYF
v_gene: TRBV7-9; len: 15; abundance: once; d_gene: .; j_gene: TRBJ2-2; CDR3nt: TGTGCCAGCACCCCGTCAGGTGGAGGGCCCGGGGAGCTGTTTTTT; CDR3aa: CASTPSGGGPGELFF
v_gene: TRBV5-8; len: 19; abundance: .; d_gene: .; j_gene: TRBJ1-2; CDR3nt: TGTGCCAGCAGCCCGGAAGGGGTTACAGGGCTGGTGTTTGGCTATGGCTACACCTTC; CDR3aa: CASSPEGVTGLVFGYGYTF
v_gene: TRBV28; len: 15; abundance: .; d_gene: .; j_gene: TRBJ1-2; CDR3nt: TGTGCCACCCATAATGGGGGGACCCCTAACTATGGCTACACCTTC; CDR3aa: CATHNGGTPNYGYTF
v_gene: TRBV7-8; len: 13; abundance: .; d_gene: .; j_gene: TRBJ1-1; CDR3nt: TGTGCCAGCAGCCAAGGAGGAAACACTGAAGCTTTCTTT; CDR3aa: CASSQGGNTEAFF
v_gene: TRBV5-1; len: 15; abundance: once; d_gene: .; j_gene: TRBJ2-2; CDR3nt: TGCGCCAGCAGCTTGAACAGGGCGGACACCGGGGAGCTGTTTTTT; CDR3aa: CASSLNRADTGELFF
v_gene: TRBV10-3; len: 15; abundance: .; d_gene: .; j_gene: TRBJ1-4; CDR3nt: TGTGCCATCAGCTCCCCGGGGGGAGGAAGCGAAAAACTGTTTTTT; CDR3aa: CAISSPGGGSEKLFF
v_gene: TRBV12-3/TRBV12-4; len: 13; abundance: .; d_gene: .; j_gene: TRBJ1-1; CDR3nt: TGTGCCAGCAGTTTATACAAGAACACTGAAGCTTTCTTT; CDR3aa: CASSLYKNTEAFF
v_gene: TRBV5-1; len: 17; abundance: once; d_gene: TRBD1; j_gene: TRBJ1-5; CDR3nt: TGCGCCAGCAGCTTGGCCTTGGCAGGGGGCACGGGACAGCCCCAGCATTTT; CDR3aa: CASSLALAGGTGQPQHF
v_gene: TRBV5-1; len: 16; abundance: few; d_gene: TRBD1; j_gene: TRBJ2-7; CDR3nt: TGCGCCAGCAGCATAGGACAGGGTAGTACTACTTACGAGCAGTACTTC; CDR3aa: CASSIGQGSTTYEQYF
v_gene: TRBV10-1; len: 15; abundance: .; d_gene: .; j_gene: TRBJ2-7; CDR3nt: TGCGCCAGCAGTGAGTCGAGGGCAGGATCCTACGAGCAGTACTTC; CDR3aa: CASSESRAGSYEQYF
v_gene: TRBV3-1/TRBV3-2; len: 16; abundance: .; d_gene: TRBD1; j_gene: TRBJ1-6; CDR3nt: TGTGCCAGCAGCCAGGAAACAGGGGGGAATAATTCACCCCTCCACTTT; CDR3aa: CASSQETGGNNSPLHF
v_gene: TRBV29-1; len: 15; abundance: .; d_gene: TRBD2; j_gene: TRBJ2-5; CDR3nt: TGCAGCGTTGTTCCAGCGGGGGGTGATCAAGAGACCCAGTACTTC; CDR3aa: CSVVPAGGDQETQYF
v_gene: TRBV27; len: 14; abundance: once; d_gene: .; j_gene: TRBJ1-6; CDR3nt: TGTGCCAGCAGTTTATATCCGGGGAATTCACCCCTCCACTTT; CDR3aa: CASSLYPGNSPLHF